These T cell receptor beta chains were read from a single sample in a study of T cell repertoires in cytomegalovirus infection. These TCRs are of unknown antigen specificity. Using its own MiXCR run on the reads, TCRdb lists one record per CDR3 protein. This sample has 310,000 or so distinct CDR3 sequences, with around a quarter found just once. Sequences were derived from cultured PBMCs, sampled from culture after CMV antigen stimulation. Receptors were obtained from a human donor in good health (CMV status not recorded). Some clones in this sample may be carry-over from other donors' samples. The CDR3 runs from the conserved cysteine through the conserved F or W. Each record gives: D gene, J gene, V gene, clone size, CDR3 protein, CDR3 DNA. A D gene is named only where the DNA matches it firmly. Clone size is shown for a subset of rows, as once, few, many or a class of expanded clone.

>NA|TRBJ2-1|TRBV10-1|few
CASSEGSIYNEQFF
TGCGCCAGCAGCGAGGGGTCAATCTACAATGAGCAGTTCTTC
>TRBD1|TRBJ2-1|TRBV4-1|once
CASSQGDRGRNEQFF
TGCGCCAGCAGCCAGGGGGACAGGGGGCGGAATGAGCAGTTCTTC
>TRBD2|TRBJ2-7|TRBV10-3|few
CAIRPAGTNYEQYF
TGTGCCATCAGACCTGCCGGGACTAACTACGAGCAGTACTTC
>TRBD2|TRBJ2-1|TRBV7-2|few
CASSRTSTYNEQFF
TGTGCCAGCAGCAGGACTAGTACTTACAATGAGCAGTTCTTC
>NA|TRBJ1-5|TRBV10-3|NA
CAIRNEKNQPQHF
TGTGCCATCAGAAACGAGAAAAATCAGCCCCAGCATTTT
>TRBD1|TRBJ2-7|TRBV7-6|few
CASSSTGTGLREQYF
TGTGCCAGCAGCTCCACCGGGACAGGATTGCGCGAGCAGTACTTC
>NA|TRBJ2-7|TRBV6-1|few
CASSRPLEQYF
TGTGCCAGCAGTAGACCCCTCGAGCAGTACTTC
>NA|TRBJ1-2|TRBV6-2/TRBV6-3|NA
CASSYGGDYGYTF
TGTGCCAGCAGTTATGGCGGTGACTATGGCTACACCTTC
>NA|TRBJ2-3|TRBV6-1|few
CASSEVGARTQYF
TGTGCCAGCAGTGAAGTGGGGGCTCGGACGCAGTATTTT
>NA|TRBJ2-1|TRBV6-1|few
CASSEVGGDSNEQFF
TGTGCCAGCAGTGAAGTGGGGGGCGACTCGAATGAGCAGTTCTTC
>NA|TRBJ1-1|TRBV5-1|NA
CASSLTDMNTEAFF
TGCGCCAGCAGCTTGACAGACATGAACACTGAAGCTTTCTTT
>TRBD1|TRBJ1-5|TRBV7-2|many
CASSYGTGDQPQHF
TGTGCCAGCAGCTACGGGACAGGGGATCAGCCCCAGCATTTT
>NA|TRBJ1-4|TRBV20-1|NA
CSARGGDYGKLFF
TGCAGTGCTAGAGGTGGGGATTATGGAAAACTGTTTTTT
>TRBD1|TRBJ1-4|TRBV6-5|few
CASSYSNNPGQGGEKLFF
TGTGCCAGCAGTTACTCGAACAATCCGGGACAGGGTGGTGAAAAACTGTTTTTT
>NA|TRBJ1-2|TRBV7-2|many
CASSPRRGLEGYTF
TGTGCCAGCAGCCCCCGGAGGGGACTTGAAGGCTACACCTTC
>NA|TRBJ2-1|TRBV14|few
CASSPLMGKRNNEQFF
TGTGCCAGCAGCCCCCTTATGGGAAAAAGAAACAATGAGCAGTTCTTC
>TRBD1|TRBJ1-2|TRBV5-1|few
CASSQITGTGTNYGYTF
TGCGCCAGCAGCCAAATTACCGGGACAGGGACTAACTATGGCTACACCTTC
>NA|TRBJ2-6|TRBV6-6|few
CASSYPPGQRSGANVLTF
TGTGCCAGCAGTTACCCACCCGGACAGCGCTCTGGGGCCAACGTCCTGACTTTC
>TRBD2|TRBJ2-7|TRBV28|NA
CASSLGGVAYEQYF
TGTGCCAGCAGTTTAGGGGGGGTAGCCTACGAGCAGTACTTC
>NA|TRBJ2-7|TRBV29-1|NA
CSVRDEHPYEQYF
TGCAGCGTTCGGGACGAGCATCCCTACGAGCAGTACTTC
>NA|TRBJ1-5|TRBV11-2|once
CASSPGTRQPQHF
TGTGCCAGCAGTCCCGGGACTCGACAGCCCCAGCATTTT
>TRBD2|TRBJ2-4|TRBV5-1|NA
CASSPGTSVVKNIQYF
TGCGCCAGCAGCCCCGGGACTAGCGTCGTCAAAAACATTCAGTACTTC
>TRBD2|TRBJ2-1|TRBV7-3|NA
CASSRLAGEWGNEQFF
TGTGCCAGCAGCCGACTAGCGGGAGAATGGGGCAATGAGCAGTTCTTC
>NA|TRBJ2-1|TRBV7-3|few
CASSSRTDLYNEQFF
TGTGCCAGCAGCTCTCGGACTGACCTCTACAATGAGCAGTTCTTC
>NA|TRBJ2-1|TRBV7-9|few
CASLGSYNEQFF
TGTGCCAGCTTGGGCTCCTACAATGAGCAGTTCTTC
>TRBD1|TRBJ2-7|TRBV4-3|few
CASSQVGDSSYEQYF
TGCGCCAGCAGCCAAGTGGGGGACAGCTCCTACGAGCAGTACTTC
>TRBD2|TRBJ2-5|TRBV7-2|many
CASSPGGAGGPEETQYF
TGTGCCAGCAGCCCGGGGGGGGCGGGAGGGCCGGAAGAGACCCAGTACTTC
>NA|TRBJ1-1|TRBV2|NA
CASSEAGFGIGTEAFF
TGTGCCAGCAGTGAGGCGGGCTTTGGGATCGGCACTGAAGCTTTCTTT
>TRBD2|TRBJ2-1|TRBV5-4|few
CASSLGGRGGNEQFF
TGTGCCAGCAGCTTGGGCGGTCGGGGGGGAAATGAGCAGTTCTTC
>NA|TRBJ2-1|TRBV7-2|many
CASSLGRSNEQFF
TGTGCCAGCAGCCTAGGACGGAGCAATGAGCAGTTCTTC
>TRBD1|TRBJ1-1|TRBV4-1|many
CASSQDRGTEAFF
TGTGCCAGCAGCCAGGACAGGGGAACTGAAGCTTTCTTT
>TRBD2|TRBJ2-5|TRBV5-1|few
CASSSGLARGVQETQYF
TGCGCCAGCAGTTCGGGACTAGCGCGTGGGGTCCAAGAGACCCAGTACTTC